Below, 30 T cell receptor beta chains from the same sample are listed, as sequenced in a study of T cell responses to AZD1222 COVID-19 vaccine. Only in-frame clones appear in the TCRdb table, and some are missing; sequencing was by immunoSEQ multiplex PCR. The sample consists of 130,000 or so clones, more than 70% of them appearing once. Sample: peripheral blood, taken on day 0 of AZD1222 vaccination. Every receptor here comes from an adult in good health.

The chain recombines TRBV15 with TRBJ2-5; D is uncertain. Per germline, CDR1 LNHNV and CDR2 YYDKDF (reference sequence). This CDR3 is 15 amino acids long. Trimming stripped 0 bases from V and 2 bases from J, with 10 bases between. CDR3 protein: CATSRDGGPQETQYF. The CDR3 DNA reads as TGTGCCACCAGCAGAGATGGTGGGCCGCAAGAGACCCAGTACTTC.

The chain carries TRBV2 and TRBJ2-1, with 7 bases that match TRBD2. This CDR3 region has 14 residues. CDR1 is SNHLY, CDR2 FYNNEI, per germline. J was trimmed by 7 bases and V by 6 bases; bases with no gene match: 9. The CDR3 protein is CASSVTAGINEQFF. The CDR3, as DNA: TGTGCCAGCAGCGTGACAGCGGGAATAAATGAGCAGTTCTTC. Full variable domain (rest looked up from reference TRBV2 and TRBJ2-1): EPEVTQTPSHQVTQMGQEVILRCVPISNHLYFYWYRQILGQKVEFLVSFYNNEISEKSEIFDDQFSVERPDGSNFTLKIRSTKLEDSAMYFCASSVTAGINEQFFGPGTRLTVL.

The chain employs TRBV28 and TRBJ2-5, with 9 positions matching TRBD1. This CDR3 comprises 15 residues. V lost 5 bases, J lost 1 base, and 5 bases stayed unmatched. Germline V gene sequence: CDR1 MDHEN, CDR2 SYDVKM. CDR3 coding DNA: TGTGCCAGCAGTGGCCGGGACAGGGCCCAAGAGACCCAGTACTTC. Protein sequence: CASSGRDRAQETQYF.

This clone was detected a few times. The CDR3 spells CASSLGQKNEAFF. CDR3 nucleotide sequence: TGTGCCAGCTCCCTGGGACAGAAGAATGAAGCTTTCTTT. The chain uses TRBV18 and TRBJ1-1; 7 bases are shared with TRBD1. This CDR3 is built from 13 residues. V was pared by 6 bases and J by 7 bases, with 8 bases of the junction left unmatched. CDR1 and CDR2 (germline): KGHSH, LQKENI.

The chain combines TRBV6-5 with TRBJ1-4; perhaps TRBD1 as D (6 bases). This CDR3 region has 15 residues. Per germline, CDR1 MNHEY and CDR2 SVGAGI. V lost 0 bases to trimming and J lost 5 bases, with 10 bases between them. The CDR3 spells CASSYSQQGNEKLFF. The DNA for the CDR3 is TGTGCCAGCAGTTACTCACAACAGGGAAATGAAAAACTGTTTTTT.

V is TRBV7-9 and J is TRBJ2-2, with D maybe TRBD1 (6 bases). The germline gives CDR1 SEHNR, CDR2 FQNEAQ (reference sequence). The V end lost 4 bases, the J end lost 7 bases, and 7 bases lay between the germline ends. This CDR3 spans 12 amino acids. CDR3 nucleotides: TGTGCCAGCAGCTCACAGGGCGGGGAGCTGTTTTTT. Translation gives CASSSQGGELFF. The variable domain in full, completed from reference TRBV7-9 and TRBJ2-2, reads DTGVSQNPRHKITKRGQNVTFRCDPISEHNRLYWYRQTLGQGPEFLTYFQNEAQLEKSRLLSDRFSAERPKGSFSTLEIQRTEQGDSAMYLCASSSQGGELFFGEGSRLTVL.

The chain recombines TRBV7-9 with TRBJ2-7, with 11 bases identical to TRBD2. The CDR3 is made up of 16 amino acids. Looked up from germline, CDR1 is SEHNR and CDR2 is FQNEAQ (reference sequence). V shed 0 bases and J 3 bases; nucleotides not matched to a gene: 4. CDR3 sequence reads: CASSLALAGGNYEQYF. In nucleotides, the CDR3 is TGTGCCAGCAGCTTAGCGCTAGCGGGGGGAAACTACGAGCAGTACTTC.

The chain couples TRBV18 to TRBJ1-1, with D hard to call. Germline loops: CDR1 KGHSH, CDR2 LQKENI. V gave up 5 bases and J gave up 3 bases, with 10 bases separating them. CDR3 length: 13 amino acids. CDR3 protein: CASSTGEDTEAFF. For the CDR3, the DNA is TGTGCCAGCTCAACCGGGGAGGACACTGAAGCTTTCTTT. Supplemented by reference TRBV18 and TRBJ1-1, the full variable domain reads NAGVMQNPRHLVRRRGQEARLRCSPMKGHSHVYWYRQLPEEGLKFMVYLQKENIIDESGMPKERFSAEFPKEGPSILRIQQVVRGDSAAYFCASSTGEDTEAFFGQGTRLTVV.

The gene calls are TRBV4-2 and TRBJ1-6; D uncertain. The V gene lost 0 bases and the J gene lost 6 bases, with 12 bases spanning the gap. This CDR3 contains 16 residues. Germline V gene data show CDR1 as LGHNA and CDR2 as YNFKEQ. The CDR3 bases are TGTGCCAGCAGCCAAGAGGTACTGGCAGCTAATTCACCCCTCCACTTT. Encoded protein: CASSQEVLAANSPLHF.

V usage is TRBV12-3 or TRBV12-4 and J usage is TRBJ2-1; 8 bases map to TRBD1. Germline trimming cut 6 bases from V and 8 bases from J; bases unmatched to any gene: 6. The CDR3 sequence is 13 residues long. CDR3 nucleotide sequence: TGTGCCAGCAGACTGACAGGGGAGTATGAGCAGTTCTTC. Translated, it gives CASRLTGEYEQFF.

The rearrangement links TRBV28 to TRBJ2-1; 13 nucleotides match TRBD2. Germline V gene data show CDR1 as MDHEN and CDR2 as SYDVKM. The J segment lost 4 bases and the V segment lost 7 bases, leaving 10 bases of the junction unmatched. CDR3 length equals 17 residues. In DNA form, the CDR3 reads TGTGCCAGCACCGACAGGATGGGACTAGCGGGGTACAATGAGCAGTTCTTC. The encoded protein is CASTDRMGLAGYNEQFF.

As for this clone: The same CDR3 also results from other DNA sequences found in this sample. V usage is TRBV3-1 (or the pseudogene TRBV3-2) and J usage is TRBJ1-2, with no clear D. Trimming pared 0 bases from V and 2 bases from J, leaving 4 bases between. This CDR3 comprises 13 residues. Germline loops: CDR1 LGHDT, CDR2 YNNKEL (reference sequence). The CDR3 spells CASSQDGNYGYTF. The DNA of the CDR3 is TGTGCCAGCAGCCAAGATGGAAACTATGGCTACACCTTC.

This clone was found a few times. This sequence joins TRBV23-1 and TRBJ1-2; no definite D call. TRBV23-1 is treated as an ORF (open reading frame) with a function not yet certain. The CDR3 has 13 residues. V was pared by 3 bases and J by 4 bases, with 9 bases between. The CDR3 DNA reads as TGCGCCAGCAGTCATACGAAGGCCTATGGCTACACCTTC. This translates into CASSHTKAYGYTF.

The CDR3 sequence is CASSKQSNTEAFF. The CDR3 region has the DNA TGTGCCAGCAGTAAACAGTCAAACACTGAAGCTTTCTTT. The V and J genes are TRBV2 and TRBJ1-1; D gene unclear. Per the germline V gene, CDR1 is SNHLY and CDR2 is FYNNEI. The CDR3 spans 13 residues. V lost 5 bases to trimming and J lost 2 bases, with 9 bases between them.

J is TRBJ2-1 and V is TRBV4-1, with D unclear. V lost 2 bases and J 4 bases, leaving 18 bases between the germline ends. The CDR3 contains 17 residues. Per germline, CDR1 MGHRA and CDR2 YSYEKL. The DNA for the CDR3 is TGCGCCAGCAGCCAAAAAAAGCCAGGACCGGAGTACAATGAGCAGTTCTTC. It yields the protein CASSQKKPGPEYNEQFF.

The sample holds one count of this clone. The rearrangement links TRBV7-9 to TRBJ2-7, with D possibly being TRBD1 or TRBD2 (5 bases each). The germline CDR1 and CDR2 sequences are SEHNR and FQNEAQ (reference sequence). Trimming cost V 3 bases and J 8 bases, with 20 bases left between them. The CDR3 has 15 amino acids. The CDR3: CASSLSQASGIQQYF. CDR3 nucleotide sequence: TGTGCCAGCAGCTTGTCACAGGCCTCGGGAATCCAGCAGTACTTC.

The chain carries TRBV25-1 and TRBJ2-5; unclear D gene. Germline V lookup: CDR1 MGHDK, CDR2 SYGVNS. The V end lost 3 bases, the J end lost 1 base, and 9 bases lay between the germline ends. This CDR3 has 14 residues. The DNA of the CDR3 is TGTGCCAGCAGTGATGGTTTACTCCAAGAGACCCAGTACTTC. It codes for CASSDGLLQETQYF. Using reference TRBV25-1 and TRBJ2-5 for the parts outside the CDR3, the full variable domain is EADIYQTPRYLVIGTGKKITLECSQTMGHDKMYWYQQDPGMELHLIHYSYGVNSTEKGDLSSESTVSRIRTEHFPLTLESARPSHTSQYLCASSDGLLQETQYFGPGTRLLVL.

J is TRBJ2-1 and V is TRBV7-3; D could derive from TRBD1 or TRBD2 (5 bases each). V shed 2 bases and J shed 8 bases, with 10 bases lying between them. CDR3 length: 13 residues. The germline CDR1 and CDR2 sequences are SGHTA and FQGTGA. The CDR3 bases are TGTGCCAGCAGCTTAGGGGGTTTAGATGAGCAGTTCTTC. Translation: CASSLGGLDEQFF.

The CDR3 region is CASSLEGGVWDTQYF. The DNA of the CDR3 is TGTGCCAGCAGCTTAGAGGGAGGTGTTTGGGATACGCAGTATTTT. This chain uses TRBV7-9 with TRBJ2-3; a possible D gene is TRBD2 (6 bases). The CDR3 runs to 15 residues. Trimming shortened V by 1 base and J by 6 bases, and 14 bases separated the two germline ends. CDR1 and CDR2 from the germline V gene are SEHNR and FQNEAQ (reference sequence).

For the CDR3, the DNA is TGCGCCAGCAGTCAAAATGGACAGGGATGGACTGAAGCTTTCTTT. This codes for CASSQNGQGWTEAFF. The chain links TRBV23-1 to TRBJ1-1; 8 bases are shared with TRBD1. TRBV23-1 counts as an open reading frame of uncertain function. The CDR3 is made up of 15 amino acids. The V segment lost 2 bases and the J segment 5 bases; nucleotides outside the gene matches: 7.

This chain connects TRBV9 to TRBJ2-7, with TRBD2 matching over 9 bases. Germline CDR1 and CDR2: SGDLS and YYNGEE. This CDR3 has 16 residues. V shed 1 base and J 2 bases; nucleotides not matched to a gene: 7. The CDR3 DNA follows: TGTGCCAGCAGCGTACAGGCTAGCGGGGCAACCTACGAGCAGTACTTC. Translating it yields CASSVQASGATYEQYF.

The rearrangement links TRBV30 to TRBJ2-5; TRBD1 matches at 7 bases. Trimming removed 0 bases from V and 5 bases from J; junction bases left unmatched: 9. The germline gives CDR1 GTSNPN, CDR2 SVGIG (reference sequence). The CDR3 has 15 amino acids. The CDR3 DNA reads TGTGCCTGGAGTGTACTAGGGGGCATTGCCGAGACCCAGTACTTC. Protein: CAWSVLGGIAETQYF. Supplemented by reference TRBV30 and TRBJ2-5, the full variable domain reads SQTIHQWPATLVQPVGSPLSLECTVEGTSNPNLYWYRQAAGRGLQLLFYSVGIGQISSEVPQNLSASRPQDRQFILSSKKLLLSDSGFYLCAWSVLGGIAETQYFGPGTRLLVL.

V usage is TRBV19 and J usage is TRBJ2-7, with 12 bases aligning to TRBD2. Germline V gene data show CDR1 as LNHDA and CDR2 as SQIVND (reference sequence). This CDR3 spans 14 amino acids. V shed 6 bases and J 1 base; nucleotides not matched to a gene: 1. In DNA form, the CDR3 reads TGTGCCAGTAGCGGACTAGCGGGATCCTACGAGCAGTACTTC. Its protein is CASSGLAGSYEQYF.

Comments on this clone: Mismatch with germline at one junction end may stem from a read error. The chain employs TRBV12-3 or TRBV12-4 and TRBJ2-7, with D hard to call. CDR3 size: 12 residues. The CDR3 DNA reads as TGTGCCAGCAGTCACTTTAAAGGCTACGAACACTTC. This translates into CASSHFKGYEHF.

The J gene is TRBJ2-1, the V gene TRBV6-4, with 8 nucleotides matching TRBD2. J was trimmed by 0 bases and V by 10 bases; bases with no gene match: 8. Germline CDR1 and CDR2: MRHNA and SNTAGT. The CDR3 has 15 residues. CDR3 sequence reads: CATRRSGSSYNEQFF. CDR3 bases: TGTGCCACCCGCAGGAGCGGGAGCTCCTACAATGAGCAGTTCTTC.

The J gene is TRBJ1-1, the V gene TRBV5-4; 10 positions agree with TRBD1. CDR3 length: 14 amino acids. J gave up 6 bases and V 4 bases, and 6 bases lay outside the gene matches. CDR1 is SGHNT, CDR2 YYREEE, per germline (reference sequence). This chain's CDR3 is CASSIGDRGPEAFF. The CDR3 bases are TGTGCCAGCAGCATAGGGGACAGGGGTCCTGAAGCTTTCTTT.

The chain carries TRBV24-1 and TRBJ2-1; a weak D match, TRBD2 (5 bases). The V and J ends lost 6 bases and 7 bases respectively, with 18 bases between them. The germline V gene encodes CDR1 KGHDR and CDR2 SFDVKD. The CDR3 covers 15 residues. The CDR3 loop is CATSLTRSMENEQFF. CDR3 nucleotide sequence: TGTGCCACCAGTCTTACTAGGAGTATGGAAAATGAGCAGTTCTTC.

The chain joins TRBV3-1 (or the pseudogene TRBV3-2) to TRBJ1-1; perhaps TRBD1 as D (6 bases). The V end lost 5 bases, the J end lost 6 bases, and 16 bases lay between the germline ends. Germline assignment: CDR1 LGHDT and CDR2 YNNKEL (reference sequence). The CDR3 extends over 14 amino acids. DNA for the CDR3: TGTGCCAGCAGCACTACGGGGGCGGTTCCTGAAGCTTTCTTT. This codes for CASSTTGAVPEAFF.

The chain employs TRBV9 and TRBJ1-3; 7 bases agree with TRBD1. This CDR3 has 15 residues. Germline lookup yields CDR1 SGDLS and CDR2 YYNGEE. The V and J ends lost 0 bases and 8 bases, in that order; junction bases with no gene match: 8. In DNA, the CDR3 is TGTGCCAGCAGCGTAGCAGGGGGAAATGAAGACACCATATATTTT. This codes for CASSVAGGNEDTIYF.

Only one count was recorded for this clone. The CDR3 here is CASSGQGGQPQHF. In DNA, the CDR3 is TGTGCCAGCAGCGGACAGGGCGGACAGCCCCAGCATTTT. This chain links TRBV6-1 with TRBJ1-5; 8 bases line up with TRBD1. The junction had 5 bases not matched to a gene; V was cut back by 6 bases and J by 7 bases. The CDR3 is 13 amino acids. The germline V gene has CDR1 MNHNS and CDR2 SASEGT.